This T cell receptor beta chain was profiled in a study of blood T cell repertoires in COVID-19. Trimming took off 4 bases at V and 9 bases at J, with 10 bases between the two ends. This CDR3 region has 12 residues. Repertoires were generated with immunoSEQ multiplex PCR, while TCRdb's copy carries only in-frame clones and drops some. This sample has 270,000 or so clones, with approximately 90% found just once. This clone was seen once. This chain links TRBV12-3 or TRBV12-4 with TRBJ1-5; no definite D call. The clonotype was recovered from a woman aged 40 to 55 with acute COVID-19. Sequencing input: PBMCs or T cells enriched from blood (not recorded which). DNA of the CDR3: TGTGCCAGCAGTTCTTCTATCGGGCCCCAGCATTTT. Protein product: CASSSSIGPQHF.